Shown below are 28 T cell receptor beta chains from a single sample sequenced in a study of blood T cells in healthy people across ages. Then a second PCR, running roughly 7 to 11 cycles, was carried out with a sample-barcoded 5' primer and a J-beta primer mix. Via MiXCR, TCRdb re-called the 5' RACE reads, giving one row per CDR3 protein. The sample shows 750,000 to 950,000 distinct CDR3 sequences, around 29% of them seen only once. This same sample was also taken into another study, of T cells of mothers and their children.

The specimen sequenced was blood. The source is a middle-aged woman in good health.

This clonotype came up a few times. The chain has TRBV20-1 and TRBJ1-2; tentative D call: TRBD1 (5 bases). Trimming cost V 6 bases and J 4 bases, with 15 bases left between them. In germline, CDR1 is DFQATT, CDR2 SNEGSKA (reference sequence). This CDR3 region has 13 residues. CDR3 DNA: TGCAGTGCCCCGCGACAGTCTGCCTATGGCTACACCTTC. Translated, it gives CSAPRQSAYGYTF.

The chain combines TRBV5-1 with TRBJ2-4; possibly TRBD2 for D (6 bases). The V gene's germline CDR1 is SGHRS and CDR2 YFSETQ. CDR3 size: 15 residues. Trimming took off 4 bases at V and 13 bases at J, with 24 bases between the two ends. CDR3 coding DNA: TGCGCCAGCAGCACGGGACTGGAACCTTACAATGAGCAGTACTTC. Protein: CASSTGLEPYNEQYF.

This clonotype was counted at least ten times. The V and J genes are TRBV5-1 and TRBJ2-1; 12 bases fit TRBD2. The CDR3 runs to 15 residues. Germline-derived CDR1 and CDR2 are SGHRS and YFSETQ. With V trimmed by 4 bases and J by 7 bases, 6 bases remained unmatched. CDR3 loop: CASSQTTSGGNEQFF. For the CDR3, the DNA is TGCGCCAGCAGCCAGACGACTAGCGGGGGTAATGAGCAGTTCTTC. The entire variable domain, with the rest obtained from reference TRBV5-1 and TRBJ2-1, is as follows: KAGVTQTPRYLIKTRGQQVTLSCSPISGHRSVSWYQQTPGQGLQFLFEYFSETQRNKGNFPGRFSGRQFSNSRSEMNVSTLELGDSALYLCASSQTTSGGNEQFFGPGTRLTVL.

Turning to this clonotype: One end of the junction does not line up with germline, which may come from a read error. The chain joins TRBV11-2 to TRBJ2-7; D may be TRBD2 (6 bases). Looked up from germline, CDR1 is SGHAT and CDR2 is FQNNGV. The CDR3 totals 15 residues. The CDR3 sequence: CAGSLGRRVLGEQYF. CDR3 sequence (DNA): TGTGCCGGCAGCTTGGGTCGGAGGGTATTGGGCGAGCAGTACTTC. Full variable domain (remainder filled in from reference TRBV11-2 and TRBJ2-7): EAGVAQSPRYKIIEKRQSVAFWCNPISGHATLYWYQQILGQGPKLLIQFQNNGVVDDSQLPKDRFSAERLKGVDSTLKIQPAKLEDSAVYLCAGSLGRRVLGEQYFGPGTRLTVT.

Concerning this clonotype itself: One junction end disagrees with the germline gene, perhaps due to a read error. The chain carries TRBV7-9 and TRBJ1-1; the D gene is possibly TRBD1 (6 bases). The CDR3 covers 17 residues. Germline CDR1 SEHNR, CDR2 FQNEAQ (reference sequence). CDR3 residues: CASSLAGARAINTEAFF. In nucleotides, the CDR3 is TGTGCCAGCAGTTTAGCGGGGGCGAGGGCGATAAACACTGAAGCTTTCTTT.

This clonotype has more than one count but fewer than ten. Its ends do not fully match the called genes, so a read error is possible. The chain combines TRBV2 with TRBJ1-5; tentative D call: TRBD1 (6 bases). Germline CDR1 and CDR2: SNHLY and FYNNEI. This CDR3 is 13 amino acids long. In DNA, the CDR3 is TGTGCCGGCAGTGGACAGCCATTCCAGCCCCAGCATTTT. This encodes CAGSGQPFQPQHF.

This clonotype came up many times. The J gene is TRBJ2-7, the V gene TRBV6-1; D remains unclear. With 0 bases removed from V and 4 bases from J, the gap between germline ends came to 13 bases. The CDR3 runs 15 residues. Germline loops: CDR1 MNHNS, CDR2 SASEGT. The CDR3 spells CASSEAVIRLYEQYF. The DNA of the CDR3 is TGTGCCAGCAGTGAAGCAGTCATCCGTTTATACGAGCAGTACTTC.

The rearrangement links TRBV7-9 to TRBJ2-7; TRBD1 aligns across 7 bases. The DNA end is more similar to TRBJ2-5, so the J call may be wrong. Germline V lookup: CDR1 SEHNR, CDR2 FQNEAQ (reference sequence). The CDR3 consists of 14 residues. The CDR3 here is CASSLSTGKETQYF. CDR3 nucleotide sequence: TGTGCCAGCAGCCTATCGACAGGGAAGGAGACCCAGTACTTC.

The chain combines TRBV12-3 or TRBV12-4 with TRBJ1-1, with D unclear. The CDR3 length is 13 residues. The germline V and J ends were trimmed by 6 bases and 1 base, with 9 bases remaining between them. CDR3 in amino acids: CASRIGRNTEAFF. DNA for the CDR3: TGTGCCAGCAGGATAGGACGGAACACTGAAGCTTTCTTT.

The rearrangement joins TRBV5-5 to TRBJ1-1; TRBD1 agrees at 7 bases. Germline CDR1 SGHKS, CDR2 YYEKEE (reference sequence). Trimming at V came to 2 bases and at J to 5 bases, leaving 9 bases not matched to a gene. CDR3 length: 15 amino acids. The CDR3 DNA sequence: TGTGCCAGCAGCTTAAGGACAGGATGGGGTACTGAAGCTTTCTTT. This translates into CASSLRTGWGTEAFF.

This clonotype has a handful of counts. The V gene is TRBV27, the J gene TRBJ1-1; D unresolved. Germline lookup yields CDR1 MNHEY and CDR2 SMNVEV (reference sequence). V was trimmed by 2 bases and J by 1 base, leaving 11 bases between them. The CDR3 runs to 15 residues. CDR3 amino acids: CASSLEGSRNTEAFF. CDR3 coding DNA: TGTGCCAGCAGTTTAGAGGGTAGTCGGAACACTGAAGCTTTCTTT.

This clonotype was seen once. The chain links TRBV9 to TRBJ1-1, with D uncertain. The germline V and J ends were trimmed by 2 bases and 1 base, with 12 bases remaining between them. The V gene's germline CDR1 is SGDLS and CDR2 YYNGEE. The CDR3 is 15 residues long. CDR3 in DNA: TGTGCCAGCAGCGTGGCGGCGAGGGAGAACACTGAAGCTTTCTTT. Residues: CASSVAARENTEAFF.

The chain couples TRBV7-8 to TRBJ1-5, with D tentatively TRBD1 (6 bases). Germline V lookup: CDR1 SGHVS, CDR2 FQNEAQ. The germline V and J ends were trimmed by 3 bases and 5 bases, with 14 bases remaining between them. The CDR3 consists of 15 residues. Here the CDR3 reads CASSFDTGLDQPQHF. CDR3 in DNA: TGTGCCAGCAGCTTTGATACAGGGTTAGATCAGCCCCAGCATTTT.

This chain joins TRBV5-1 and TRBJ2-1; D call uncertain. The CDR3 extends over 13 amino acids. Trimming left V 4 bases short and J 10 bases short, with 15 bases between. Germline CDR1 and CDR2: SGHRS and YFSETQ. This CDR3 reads CASSPRPNGEQFF. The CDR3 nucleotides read TGCGCCAGCAGCCCCCGGCCCAACGGAGAGCAGTTCTTC.

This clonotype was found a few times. Here the CDR3 DNA reads TGTGCCAGCAGCTTAGAGGCAGGAGCGGGTCAGCCCCAGCATTTT. Amino acid sequence: CASSLEAGAGQPQHF. The J gene is TRBJ1-5, the V gene TRBV7-9; D not certain. This CDR3 region has 15 residues. The V gene lost 1 base and the J gene lost 6 bases, with 13 bases spanning the gap. CDR1 and CDR2 (germline): SEHNR, FQNEAQ (reference sequence).

In nucleotides, the CDR3 is TGTGCCAGCAGCTTAGCGCCAGGGGGTTTAGATACGCAGTATTTT. It encodes CASSLAPGGLDTQYF. The gene calls are TRBV7-2 and TRBJ2-3; TRBD1 matches at 7 bases. V shed 0 bases, J shed 5 bases, and the junction held 5 bases outside the gene matches. CDR1 and CDR2 from the germline V gene are SGHTA and FQGNSA. The CDR3 has 15 amino acids.

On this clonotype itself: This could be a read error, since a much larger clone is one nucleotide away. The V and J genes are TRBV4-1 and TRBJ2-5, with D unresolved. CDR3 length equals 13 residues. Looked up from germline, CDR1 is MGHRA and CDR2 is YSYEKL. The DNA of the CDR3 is TGCGCCAGCAGCCCCACAAATAAAGAGGCCCAGTACTTC. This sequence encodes CASSPTNKEAQYF.

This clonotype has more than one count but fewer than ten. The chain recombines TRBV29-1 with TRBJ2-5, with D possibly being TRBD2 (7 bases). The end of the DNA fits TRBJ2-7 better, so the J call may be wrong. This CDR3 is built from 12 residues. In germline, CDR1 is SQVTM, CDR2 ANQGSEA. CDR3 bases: TGCAGCGGGGGAGGGGGAGACTACGAGCAGTACTTC. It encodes CSGGGGDYEQYF.

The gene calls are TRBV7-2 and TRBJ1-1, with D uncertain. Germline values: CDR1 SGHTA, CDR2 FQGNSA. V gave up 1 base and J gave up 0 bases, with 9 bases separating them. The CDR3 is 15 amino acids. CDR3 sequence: CASSLESAVNTEAFF. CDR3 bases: TGTGCCAGCAGCTTAGAGTCAGCTGTGAACACTGAAGCTTTCTTT.

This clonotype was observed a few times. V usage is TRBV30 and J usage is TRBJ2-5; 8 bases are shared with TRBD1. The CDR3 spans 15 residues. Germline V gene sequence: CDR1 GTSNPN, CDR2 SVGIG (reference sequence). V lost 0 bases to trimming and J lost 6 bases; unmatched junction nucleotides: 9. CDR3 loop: CAWSVRQGNQKTQYF. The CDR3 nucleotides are TGTGCCTGGAGTGTTCGACAGGGGAATCAAAAGACCCAGTACTTC.

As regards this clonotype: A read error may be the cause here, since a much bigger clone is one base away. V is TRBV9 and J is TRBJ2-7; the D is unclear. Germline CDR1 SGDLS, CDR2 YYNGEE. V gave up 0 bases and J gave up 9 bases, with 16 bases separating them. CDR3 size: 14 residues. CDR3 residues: CASSVEGFAHGQYF. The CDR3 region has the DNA TGTGCCAGCAGCGTAGAGGGTTTTGCTCACGGGCAGTACTTC.

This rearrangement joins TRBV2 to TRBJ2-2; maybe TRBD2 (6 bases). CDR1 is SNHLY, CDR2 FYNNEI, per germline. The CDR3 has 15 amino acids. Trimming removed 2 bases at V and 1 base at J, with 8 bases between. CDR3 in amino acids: CASSEQGGNTGELFF. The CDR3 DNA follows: TGTGCCAGCAGTGAACAGGGAGGGAACACCGGGGAGCTGTTTTTT.

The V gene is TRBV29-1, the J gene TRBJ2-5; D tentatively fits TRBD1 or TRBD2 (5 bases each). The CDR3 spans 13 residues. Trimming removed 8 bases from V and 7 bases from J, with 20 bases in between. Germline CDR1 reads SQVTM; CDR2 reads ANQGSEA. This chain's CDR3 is CSTSGTADGTQYF. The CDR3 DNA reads TGCAGCACCTCCGGGACCGCAGACGGGACCCAGTACTTC.

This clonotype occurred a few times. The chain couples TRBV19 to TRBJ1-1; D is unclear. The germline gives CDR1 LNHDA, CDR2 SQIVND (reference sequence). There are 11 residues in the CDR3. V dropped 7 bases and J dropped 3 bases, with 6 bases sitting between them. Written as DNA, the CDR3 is TGTGCCAGTAAGCAGCACACTGAAGCTTTCTTT. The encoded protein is CASKQHTEAFF.

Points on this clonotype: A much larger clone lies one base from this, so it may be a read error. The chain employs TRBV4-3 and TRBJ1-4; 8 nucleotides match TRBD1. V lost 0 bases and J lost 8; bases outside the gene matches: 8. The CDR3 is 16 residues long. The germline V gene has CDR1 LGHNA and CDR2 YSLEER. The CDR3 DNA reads TGCGCCAGCAGCCAAGATTTGGAGACAGGGGAAGAAAAACTGTTTTTT. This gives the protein CASSQDLETGEEKLFF.

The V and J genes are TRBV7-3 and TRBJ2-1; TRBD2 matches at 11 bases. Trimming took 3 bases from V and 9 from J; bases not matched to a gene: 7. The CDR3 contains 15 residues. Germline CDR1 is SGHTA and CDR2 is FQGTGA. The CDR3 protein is CASSFLAGGQSEQFF. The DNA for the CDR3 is TGTGCCAGCAGCTTCCTAGCGGGGGGCCAGAGTGAGCAGTTCTTC.

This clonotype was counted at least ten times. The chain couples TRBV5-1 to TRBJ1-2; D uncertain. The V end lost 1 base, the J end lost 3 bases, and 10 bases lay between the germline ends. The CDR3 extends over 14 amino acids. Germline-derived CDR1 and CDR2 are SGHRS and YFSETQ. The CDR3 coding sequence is TGCGCCAGCAGCTTGTCTCCGGCGGACTATGGCTACACCTTC. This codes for CASSLSPADYGYTF.

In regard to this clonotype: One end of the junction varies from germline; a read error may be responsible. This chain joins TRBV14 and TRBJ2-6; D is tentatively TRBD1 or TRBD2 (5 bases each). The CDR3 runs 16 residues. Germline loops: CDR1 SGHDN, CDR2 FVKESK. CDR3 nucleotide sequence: TGTGCCAGCAGCCAAGGGCTCACAACCGGGGCCAACGTCCGGACTTTC. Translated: CASSQGLTTGANVRTF.